This TCR beta chain was identified in a study of shared clonotypes between healthy human individuals. The study's findings and limits: Only blood was sampled; tissue repertoires likely differ.

Healthy adults negative for HIV, lacking recent acute infections or vaccinations, served as donors. The CD4+ fraction was divided into a CD45RA+ naive subset and a CD45RA-negative memory subset. As regards this clone: Its antigen is not known. Other nucleotide sequences in the sample specify the same CDR3.

The CDR3 covers 14 residues. Germline-derived CDR1 and CDR2 are MGHDK and SYGVNS. V lost 2 bases, J lost 9 bases, and 6 bases stayed unmatched. Produced via immunoSEQ multiplex PCR; TCRdb's table is partial and in-frame only. The sample has hundreds of thousands of clones; around 73% are singletons. The chain joins TRBV25-1 to TRBJ2-4, with TRBD1 matching 8 bases. Sequencing was done on a sample of memory CD4+ T cells sorted from blood. Documented subset: CD45RA-negative fraction. This receptor was obtained from a woman younger than 45 in good health. CDR3 in amino acids: CASSEESGTGIQYF. The CDR3 DNA sequence: TGTGCCAGCAGTGAAGAATCTGGGACAGGCATTCAGTACTTC.